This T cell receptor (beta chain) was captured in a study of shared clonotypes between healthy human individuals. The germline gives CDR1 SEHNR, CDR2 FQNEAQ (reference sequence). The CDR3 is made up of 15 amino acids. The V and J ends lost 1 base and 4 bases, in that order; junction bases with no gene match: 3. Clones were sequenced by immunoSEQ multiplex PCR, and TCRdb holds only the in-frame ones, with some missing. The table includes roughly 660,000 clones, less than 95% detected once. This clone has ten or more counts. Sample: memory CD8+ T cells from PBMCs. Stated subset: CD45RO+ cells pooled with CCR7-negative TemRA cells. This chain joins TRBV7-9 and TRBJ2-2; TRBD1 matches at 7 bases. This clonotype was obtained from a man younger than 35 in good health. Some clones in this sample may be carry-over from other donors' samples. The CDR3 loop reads CASSLETGPTGELFF. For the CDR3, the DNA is TGTGCCAGCAGCTTAGAGACAGGGCCCACCGGGGAGCTGTTTTTT.